These 29 T cell receptor beta chains originate from one sample sequenced in a study of blood T cell repertoires in COVID-19. Profiling relied on immunoSEQ multiplex PCR, and the TCRdb table lists in-frame clones only, not all of them. The table has fewer than 65,000 clones, approximately 86% seen once. The sequencing sample was made of peripheral blood. The receptors come from a man aged 55 to 70 with acute or convalescent COVID-19.

As regards this clone: At one end the junction does not follow the germline gene, possibly because of a read error. The chain recombines TRBV2 with TRBJ1-2; TRBD1 matches 10 bases. Germline V gives CDR1 SNHLY, CDR2 FYNNEI. This CDR3 has 13 amino acids. The CDR3 DNA is TGTGCCAGCACAACCAACCGGGACAGGGGCGCGGCCTTC. Translating it yields CASTTNRDRGAAF.

V and J are TRBV18 and TRBJ2-7; 7 bases match TRBD2. In germline, CDR1 is KGHSH, CDR2 LQKENI. V was clipped by 6 bases and J by 2 bases; unmatched bases: 7. CDR3 length: 14 amino acids. CDR3 in DNA: TGTGCCAGCTCCCCTACTAGCGTTGCCTACGAGCAGTACTTC. Its translation is CASSPTSVAYEQYF.

This chain joins TRBV21-1 and TRBJ1-5; the listed D gene, TRBD1, was not tested against the DNA. TRBV21-1 is noted as a pseudogene. The CDR3 is 18 amino acids. CDR3 amino acids: CASSGQGASTRSNQPQHF. CDR3 DNA sequence: TGTGCCAGCAGCGGACAGGGTGCCAGCACCAGAAGCAATCAGCCCCAGCATTTT.

The chain uses TRBV7-2 and TRBJ2-3, with 15 bases that match TRBD2. Germline V gives CDR1 SGHTA, CDR2 FQGNSA. This CDR3 has 18 residues. V shed 0 bases, J shed 6 bases, and the junction held 7 bases outside the gene matches. CDR3 in DNA: TGTGCCAGCAGCTTAGCGTTGTTGGGGACTAGCGGGAGGGATACGCAGTATTTT. Translation gives CASSLALLGTSGRDTQYF.

This clone has a handful of counts. The chain is built from TRBV4-1 and TRBJ1-5, with no clear D. The CDR3 has 16 residues. V was pared by 3 bases and J by 2 bases, with 14 bases between. Germline V gives CDR1 MGHRA, CDR2 YSYEKL. The CDR3 sequence: CASSHPMDGGNQPQHF. CDR3 sequence (DNA): TGCGCCAGCAGCCACCCGATGGACGGGGGCAATCAGCCCCAGCATTTT.

This chain connects TRBV12-3 or TRBV12-4 to TRBJ1-5, with D possibly being TRBD1 (6 bases). CDR3 length equals 13 residues. V was pared by 6 bases and J by 1 base, with 7 bases between. The CDR3 nucleotides read TGTGCCAGCAGCCAGGGGAGCAATCAGCCCCAGCATTTT. Protein: CASSQGSNQPQHF.

The chain uses TRBV11-3 and TRBJ1-1; D is perhaps TRBD1 (5 bases). The V gene's germline CDR1 is SGHNT and CDR2 YENEEA. There are 12 residues in the CDR3. The V end lost 5 bases, the J end lost 5 bases, and 9 bases lay between the germline ends. CDR3 nucleotides: TGTGCCAGCAGCACCGACAGAACTGAAGCTTTCTTT. Translating it yields CASSTDRTEAFF.

J is TRBJ1-2 and V is TRBV24-1; 8 bases align to TRBD1. Germline V gene sequence: CDR1 KGHDR, CDR2 SFDVKD. V was pared by 3 bases and J by 7 bases, with 6 bases of the junction left unmatched. The CDR3 runs to 14 residues. The CDR3 region is CATSDVGQGIGYTF. The CDR3 DNA reads as TGTGCCACCAGTGATGTAGGACAGGGAATTGGCTACACCTTC.

This clone was observed a single time. J is TRBJ2-5 and V is TRBV29-1, with TRBD2 matching 11 bases. This CDR3 has 16 amino acids. Per the germline V gene, CDR1 is SQVTM and CDR2 is ANQGSEA. Trimming at V came to 7 bases and at J to 5 bases, leaving 15 bases not matched to a gene. CDR3 DNA sequence: TGCAGCGCCCCGGATCAAATAGCGGGAGGGGTTGAGACCCAGTACTTC. Amino acid sequence: CSAPDQIAGGVETQYF.

DNA of the CDR3: TGTGCCATCAGTGAGAACCCACCAGGGTCCGATGAGCAGTTCTTC. Translation gives CAISENPPGSDEQFF. V gene TRBV10-3 combines with J gene TRBJ2-1; a weak D match, TRBD1 (5 bases). Germline V CDR1 and CDR2: ENHRY, SYGVKD. V dropped 2 bases and J dropped 8 bases, with 16 bases sitting between them. CDR3 length: 15 residues.

A word on this clone: One end of the junction fails to match germline, which may point to a read error. V gene TRBV7-2 combines with J gene TRBJ2-7, with 8 positions matching TRBD2. The germline V gene encodes CDR1 SGHTA and CDR2 FQGNSA. This CDR3 comprises 13 residues. CDR3 sequence: CASSLGGTSGSNF. CDR3 nucleotide sequence: TGTGCCAGCAGCTTAGGGGGAACTAGCGGTTCGAACTTC.

The chain joins TRBV6-2 or TRBV6-3 to TRBJ2-1; 9 bases are shared with TRBD2. The J segment lost 7 bases and the V segment lost 5 bases, leaving 15 bases of the junction unmatched. Looked up from germline, CDR1 is MNHEY and CDR2 is SVGEGT. CDR3 size: 17 residues. The DNA of the CDR3 is TGTGCCAGCAGTCCGGCGACTAGCGGTATGGTATGGAATGAGCAGTTCTTC. It codes for CASSPATSGMVWNEQFF.

V gene TRBV27 combines with J gene TRBJ2-3; 7 positions agree with TRBD1. With V trimmed by 6 bases and J by 6 bases, 9 bases remained unmatched. This CDR3 has 14 residues. In germline, CDR1 is MNHEY, CDR2 SMNVEV (reference sequence). The CDR3 DNA is TGTGCCAGCAGCCGACAGGGTGGGATCGATACGCAGTATTTT. Its protein is CASSRQGGIDTQYF.

The CDR3 here is CASSPPGRAGELFF. The CDR3 coding sequence is TGTGCCAGCTCACCACCCGGGAGGGCCGGGGAGCTGTTTTTT. The V gene is TRBV18, the J gene TRBJ2-2, with 8 bases fitting TRBD2. The V segment lost 0 bases and the J segment 6 bases; nucleotides outside the gene matches: 0. The CDR3 consists of 14 residues. Germline assignment: CDR1 KGHSH and CDR2 LQKENI.

The chain links TRBV6-6 to TRBJ1-2; 9 nucleotides match TRBD1. V was pared by 7 bases and J by 6 bases, with 12 bases of the junction left unmatched. Germline CDR1 is MNHNY and CDR2 is SVGAGI (reference sequence). This CDR3 spans 15 amino acids. CDR3 sequence reads: CASINRGQGNDGYTF. In DNA, the CDR3 is TGTGCCAGCATCAACCGGGGACAGGGAAATGATGGCTACACCTTC.

The rearrangement joins TRBV5-1 to TRBJ2-3; D uncertain. The germline V gene has CDR1 SGHRS and CDR2 YFSETQ. The CDR3 totals 13 residues. Trimming left V 0 bases short and J 3 bases short, with 5 bases between. CDR3: CASSLGSTDTQYF. The CDR3 DNA reads TGCGCCAGCAGCTTGGGGAGTACAGATACGCAGTATTTT.

This chain uses TRBV10-2 with TRBJ1-6, with TRBD1 matching 7 bases. Germline V gene lookup returns CDR1 WSHSY and CDR2 SAAADI. The CDR3 has 18 amino acids. V lost 5 bases and J lost 0; bases outside the gene matches: 10. The CDR3 here is CASSTTGDLNSYNSPLHF. The CDR3 bases are TGCGCCAGCAGTACAACAGGGGACCTAAACTCCTATAATTCACCCCTCCACTTT.

This clone was found once. The rearrangement joins TRBV7-9 to TRBJ2-7, with a tentative D call TRBD1 (6 bases). CDR1 is SEHNR and CDR2 is FQNEAQ in the germline V gene (reference sequence). The CDR3 is 14 amino acids. V was cut by 5 bases and J by 3 bases, with 14 bases left in between. CDR3 bases: TGTGCCAGCAGCGCTAACAGGGAGTTCTACGAGCAGTACTTC. Translation: CASSANREFYEQYF.

The chain links TRBV4-1 to TRBJ1-4; TRBD1 might be the D (5 bases). Per germline, CDR1 MGHRA and CDR2 YSYEKL. This CDR3 has 16 residues. Trimming cost V 4 bases and J 1 base, with 13 bases left between them. CDR3 in DNA: TGCGCCAGCAGCCTAGACCAGGGTCAAACTAATGAAAAACTGTTTTTT. It codes for CASSLDQGQTNEKLFF.

This clone was counted only a few times. The rearrangement links TRBV29-1 to TRBJ1-1; weak D call: TRBD1 (5 bases). Germline V CDR1 and CDR2: SQVTM, ANQGSEA. Trimming left V 0 bases short and J 8 bases short, with 13 bases between. The CDR3 covers 13 residues. CDR3 protein: CSVEDAGGTEAFF. DNA for the CDR3: TGCAGCGTTGAAGATGCGGGGGGAACAGAAGCTTTCTTT.

The chain employs TRBV7-6 and TRBJ2-5; 8 nucleotides match TRBD2. The trim removed 4 bases at V and 1 base at J, leaving 5 bases unmatched. The CDR3 spans 15 residues. Germline CDR1 SGHVS, CDR2 FNYEAQ. Written as DNA, the CDR3 is TGTGCCAGCAGCTCCTACCGGGGGGGCCAAGAGACCCAGTACTTC. As protein: CASSSYRGGQETQYF.

A word on this clone: This sample includes further DNA sequences coding for the same CDR3. J is TRBJ2-1 and V is TRBV6-5; 11 positions match TRBD2. CDR1 and CDR2 (germline): MNHEY, SVGAGI. The CDR3 contains 15 residues. J was trimmed by 7 bases and V by 5 bases; bases with no gene match: 7. The CDR3 region has the DNA TGTGCCAGCAGTCTACTAGCGGGAGTTGGAAATGAGCAGTTCTTC. Protein product: CASSLLAGVGNEQFF.

The chain recombines TRBV5-4 with TRBJ2-7; the D gene is possibly TRBD1 (5 bases). Germline CDR1 SGHNT, CDR2 YYREEE (reference sequence). Deletions cut 2 bases from V and 5 bases from J, with 14 bases between. The CDR3 spans 14 residues. The CDR3, as DNA: TGTGCCAGCAGCTTTTTAACGTCAGGGAACGAGCAGTACTTC. It specifies CASSFLTSGNEQYF.

V and J are TRBV12-3 or TRBV12-4 and TRBJ1-6, with no clear D. V gave up 2 bases and J gave up 3 bases, with 2 bases separating them. This CDR3 is 13 amino acids long. CDR3 region: CASSLRYNSPLHF. DNA for the CDR3: TGTGCCAGCAGTTTACGCTATAATTCACCCCTCCACTTT.

The genes are TRBV28 and TRBJ1-4; D call uncertain. The germline V gene has CDR1 MDHEN and CDR2 SYDVKM. The CDR3 runs to 12 residues. The V and J ends lost 6 bases and 3 bases respectively, with 5 bases between them. The CDR3 sequence is CASRRSNEKLFF. The CDR3 DNA reads as TGTGCCAGCAGGCGCTCTAATGAAAAACTGTTTTTT.

This chain links TRBV7-9 with TRBJ2-5, with a possible D match to TRBD1 (5 bases). Trimming shortened V by 5 bases and J by 4 bases, and 11 bases separated the two germline ends. The germline CDR1 and CDR2 sequences are SEHNR and FQNEAQ (reference sequence). The CDR3 sequence is 13 residues long. CDR3 coding DNA: TGTGCCAGCAGCCCGAAGGGGCCAGAGACCCAGTACTTC. It encodes CASSPKGPETQYF.

This chain joins TRBV7-9 and TRBJ1-4; no firm D call. Deletions cut 5 bases from V and 5 bases from J, with 9 bases between. CDR1 and CDR2 (germline): SEHNR, FQNEAQ (reference sequence). This CDR3 contains 13 residues. CDR3 sequence (DNA): TGTGCCAGCAGCCCGGTCAAGAATGAAAAACTGTTTTTT. The encoded protein is CASSPVKNEKLFF. Full variable domain (outside the CDR3, taken from reference TRBV7-9 and TRBJ1-4): DTGVSQNPRHKITKRGQNVTFRCDPISEHNRLYWYRQTLGQGPEFLTYFQNEAQLEKSRLLSDRFSAERPKGSFSTLEIQRTEQGDSAMYLCASSPVKNEKLFFGSGTQLSVL.

V gene TRBV11-2 combines with J gene TRBJ2-5; D is unresolved. This CDR3 comprises 12 residues. CDR1 and CDR2 (germline): SGHAT, FQNNGV. V gave up 5 bases and J gave up 3 bases, with 7 bases separating them. CDR3 sequence: CASSRREETQYF. CDR3 nucleotide sequence: TGTGCCAGCAGCCGACGGGAAGAGACCCAGTACTTC.

The V and J genes are TRBV6-4 and TRBJ2-1; 10 nucleotides match TRBD2. Looked up from germline, CDR1 is MRHNA and CDR2 is SNTAGT. The CDR3 loop spans 15 amino acids. J was trimmed by 8 bases and V by 3 bases; bases with no gene match: 7. The CDR3 reads CASSEGASGSDEQFF. The CDR3 DNA reads TGTGCCAGCAGTGAGGGGGCTAGCGGGAGCGATGAGCAGTTCTTC.